The 20 T cell receptor beta chains reported below all come from one sample, sequenced in a study of OX40 agonist ivuxolimab in advanced cancers. Method: immunoSEQ multiplex PCR; TCRdb's copy keeps in-frame clones and lacks some. The data contain 60,000 or so clones, about 92% of them seen just once; the ten biggest clones take up 13%. Sequencing used CD4+ or CD8+ T cells sorted from blood, obtained in a trial of the OX40 agonist ivuxolimab. These receptors were obtained from an adult with an advanced solid tumor such as melanoma, head and neck, liver or kidney cancer.

This rearrangement joins TRBV7-6 to TRBJ2-3; perhaps TRBD2 as D (6 bases). In germline, CDR1 is SGHVS, CDR2 FNYEAQ. V was clipped by 5 bases and J by 0 bases, with 18 bases between them. The CDR3 length is 17 residues. CDR3 in DNA: TGTGCCAGCAGCCCGGGGCGGGACGGACTTAGCACAGATACGCAGTATTTT. It translates to CASSPGRDGLSTDTQYF.

This rearrangement joins TRBV19 to TRBJ2-7; 8 bases match TRBD1. Looked up from germline, CDR1 is LNHDA and CDR2 is SQIVND (reference sequence). This CDR3 is built from 15 residues. J lost 2 bases, V lost 8 bases, and 11 bases had no gene match. CDR3 region: CASSSGTGGPYEQYF. DNA of the CDR3: TGTGCCAGTTCCTCCGGGACAGGCGGACCCTACGAGCAGTACTTC.

The chain links TRBV10-2 to TRBJ2-1, with 9 bases identical to TRBD2. The CDR3 totals 14 residues. The trim removed 4 bases at V and 8 bases at J, leaving 6 bases unmatched. Germline values: CDR1 WSHSY, CDR2 SAAADI. CDR3 DNA sequence: TGCGCCAGCAGTGCGGGACTAGCAGGCGATGAGCAGTTCTTC. The encoded protein is CASSAGLAGDEQFF.

Notes on this clone: Other DNA sequences in this sample translate to the same CDR3. The gene calls are TRBV6-5 and TRBJ1-1; D perhaps matches TRBD1 (6 bases). The CDR3 is 15 residues long. V shed 2 bases and J shed 0 bases, with 10 bases lying between them. The germline V gene has CDR1 MNHEY and CDR2 SVGAGI. Written as DNA, the CDR3 is TGTGCCAGCAGTTACAGTAGGGGGTTGAACACTGAAGCTTTCTTT. This encodes CASSYSRGLNTEAFF.

The J gene is TRBJ2-1, the V gene TRBV9; D uncertain. The germline CDR1 and CDR2 sequences are SGDLS and YYNGEE. The CDR3 contains 12 residues. Trimming pared 3 bases from V and 5 bases from J, leaving 6 bases between. The CDR3 protein is CASSARDNEQFF. CDR3 coding DNA: TGTGCCAGCAGCGCCCGGGACAATGAGCAGTTCTTC. Drawing the rest from reference TRBV9 and TRBJ2-1, the complete variable domain is DSGVTQTPKHLITATGQRVTLRCSPRSGDLSVYWYQQSLDQGLQFLIQYYNGEERAKGNILERFSAQQFPDLHSELNLSSLELGDSALYFCASSARDNEQFFGPGTRLTVL.

The chain joins TRBV27 to TRBJ2-3, with D tentatively TRBD2 (5 bases). This CDR3 region has 14 residues. Germline CDR1 reads MNHEY; CDR2 reads SMNVEV (reference sequence). V was pared by 6 bases and J by 2 bases, with 12 bases between. The DNA of the CDR3 is TGTGCCAGCAGCCGCGAGGACTCCACAGATACGCAGTATTTT. Its protein product is CASSREDSTDTQYF.

This chain links TRBV5-1 with TRBJ1-2, with TRBD1 matching 7 bases. With 4 bases clipped from V and 4 bases from J, the junction kept 7 bases outside the gene matches. CDR1 SGHRS and CDR2 YFSETQ come from the germline V gene. The CDR3 has 14 residues. CDR3 nucleotides: TGCGCCAGCAGCGGGACAGAATCCTTCTATGGCTACACCTTC. It codes for CASSGTESFYGYTF.

The V call is TRBV9, the J call TRBJ2-3; the D gene is possibly TRBD2 (6 bases). V lost 0 bases to trimming and J lost 1 base, with 9 bases between them. Germline assignment: CDR1 SGDLS and CDR2 YYNGEE. The CDR3 covers 15 residues. The CDR3 DNA reads as TGTGCCAGCAGCGTAGGGGCTAGCGGCACAGATACGCAGTATTTT. It is translated as CASSVGASGTDTQYF. The variable domain in full, completed from reference TRBV9 and TRBJ2-3, reads DSGVTQTPKHLITATGQRVTLRCSPRSGDLSVYWYQQSLDQGLQFLIQYYNGEERAKGNILERFSAQQFPDLHSELNLSSLELGDSALYFCASSVGASGTDTQYFGPGTRLTVL.

This clone has only one observation. This chain uses TRBV6-5 with TRBJ2-7; D is perhaps TRBD2 (5 bases). CDR3 size: 13 residues. With 4 bases removed from V and 4 bases from J, the gap between germline ends came to 11 bases. Per germline, CDR1 MNHEY and CDR2 SVGAGI. The CDR3 reads CASSFYSGYEQYF. Here the CDR3 DNA reads TGTGCCAGCAGTTTTTATTCGGGGTACGAGCAGTACTTC.

The chain has TRBV5-4 and TRBJ2-5; no reliable D call. Germline CDR1 reads SGHNT; CDR2 reads YYREEE (reference sequence). This CDR3 comprises 14 residues. V lost 4 bases and J 0 bases, leaving 10 bases between the germline ends. The CDR3 DNA reads as TGTGCCAGCAGCACGTTTCGGGACCAAGAGACCCAGTACTTC. Encoded protein: CASSTFRDQETQYF.

V and J are TRBV7-6 and TRBJ2-1, with 7 bases that match TRBD1. The germline CDR1 and CDR2 sequences are SGHVS and FNYEAQ. The CDR3 covers 15 residues. The V and J ends lost 4 bases and 1 base, in that order; junction bases with no gene match: 4. The CDR3 nucleotides are TGTGCCAGCAGCTCCTCGGGACAGTCCTACAATGAGCAGTTCTTC. Translating gives CASSSSGQSYNEQFF.

V gene TRBV4-1 combines with J gene TRBJ2-2; 9 positions agree with TRBD2. The CDR3 has 15 amino acids. The V gene's germline CDR1 is MGHRA and CDR2 YSYEKL. J lost 3 bases, V lost 4 bases, and 3 bases had no gene match. CDR3 sequence reads: CASSLTSGDTGELFF. The CDR3 region has the DNA TGCGCCAGCAGCCTGACTAGCGGAGACACCGGGGAGCTGTTTTTT.

The chain's CDR3 is CASRTGAGNSNQPQHF. The CDR3 nucleotides read TGTGCCAGCAGGACAGGGGCGGGTAATAGCAATCAGCCCCAGCATTTT. The V call is TRBV27, the J call TRBJ1-5; 8 bases are a match to TRBD1. The CDR3 extends over 16 amino acids. Trimming cost V 6 bases and J 0 bases; bases outside gene matches: 7. Germline-derived CDR1 and CDR2 are MNHEY and SMNVEV (reference sequence).

This clone showed up just once. The chain is built from TRBV27 and TRBJ1-1, with D hard to call. CDR1 MNHEY and CDR2 SMNVEV come from the germline V gene (reference sequence). This CDR3 region has 14 residues. V dropped 6 bases and J dropped 3 bases, with 14 bases sitting between them. The CDR3 sequence: CASSPLDRDTEAFF. In nucleotides, the CDR3 is TGTGCCAGCAGCCCGTTAGACCGCGACACTGAAGCTTTCTTT.

The V and J genes are TRBV27 and TRBJ1-1, with D unclear. The CDR3 totals 13 residues. Germline-derived CDR1 and CDR2 are MNHEY and SMNVEV (reference sequence). Trimming cost V 3 bases and J 3 bases, with 8 bases left between them. CDR3 bases: TGTGCCAGCAGTTTGACGGGCTACACTGAAGCTTTCTTT. Protein: CASSLTGYTEAFF.

The rearrangement links TRBV4-3 to TRBJ2-7, with 11 bases fitting TRBD2. CDR3 length: 18 residues. V was pared by 0 bases and J by 4 bases, with 11 bases of the junction left unmatched. Looked up from germline, CDR1 is LGHNA and CDR2 is YSLEER. CDR3 loop: CASSQDNALAGGLYEQYF. The CDR3 DNA reads as TGCGCCAGCAGCCAAGATAACGCCCTAGCGGGAGGACTTTACGAGCAGTACTTC.

This clone came up once. The rearrangement joins TRBV19 to TRBJ1-3; no clear D. This CDR3 is built from 15 residues. V shed 6 bases and J shed 0 bases, with 12 bases lying between them. CDR1 and CDR2 (germline): LNHDA, SQIVND (reference sequence). The CDR3 DNA sequence: TGTGCCAGTAGAGCGACACGGGACTCTGGAAACACCATATATTTT. Translating gives CASRATRDSGNTIYF. Looking up the rest from reference TRBV19 and TRBJ1-3 gives the full variable domain: DGGITQSPKYLFRKEGQNVTLSCEQNLNHDAMYWYRQDPGQGLRLIYYSQIVNDFQKGDIAEGYSVSREKKESFPLTVTSAQKNPTAFYLCASRATRDSGNTIYFGEGSWLTVV.

V is TRBV19 and J is TRBJ1-2; D is possibly TRBD1 (5 bases). The germline V gene has CDR1 LNHDA and CDR2 SQIVND (reference sequence). This CDR3 is built from 10 residues. Trimming took off 6 bases at V and 11 bases at J, with 10 bases between the two ends. The CDR3 DNA reads TGTGCCAGTAGCCAAGGGGAGTACACCTTC. Protein sequence: CASSQGEYTF.

The chain recombines TRBV13 with TRBJ2-7; D gene uncertain. Trimming shortened V by 0 bases and J by 2 bases, and 5 bases separated the two germline ends. CDR1 and CDR2 (germline): PRHDT, FYEKMQ (reference sequence). There are 13 residues in the CDR3. This CDR3 reads CASSLGTTYEQYF. DNA of the CDR3: TGTGCCAGCAGCTTAGGGACAACCTACGAGCAGTACTTC.

The chain joins TRBV25-1 to TRBJ1-1; D gene unclear. V was clipped by 0 bases and J by 1 base, with 3 bases between them. This CDR3 comprises 13 residues. Germline CDR1 is MGHDK and CDR2 is SYGVNS. CDR3 nucleotide sequence: TGTGCCAGCAGTGAATACGAGAACACTGAAGCTTTCTTT. Its protein product is CASSEYENTEAFF.